The TCR beta chain described here comes from a study of blood T cells in healthy people across ages. Together with a sample-barcoded 5' primer, a J-beta primer mix was included in a second PCR lasting roughly 7 to 11 cycles. TCRdb re-analysed the 5' RACE reads in MiXCR, keeping a single row per CDR3 protein. The sample yields about 680,000 distinct CDR3 sequences, approximately 49% seen once. The study's findings and limits: Long-lived donors carried more naive CD4+ cells and greater diversity than aged donors.

Concerning this clonotype itself: What it recognizes is unknown.

The sequence was collected from a woman aged 60-75 years in good health. The sequencing sample was made of blood.

The CDR3 DNA reads as TGTGCCAGCAGCCCATCGACAGGGATCCATGAGCAGTTCTTC. The encoded protein is CASSPSTGIHEQFF. This chain uses TRBV6-5 with TRBJ2-1; 7 nucleotides line up with TRBD1. Germline CDR1 is MNHEY and CDR2 is SVGAGI. The CDR3 runs to 14 residues. With V trimmed by 6 bases and J by 8 bases, 10 bases remained unmatched.